Below, one T cell receptor (beta chain) is given with its context. The data were obtained in a study of blood T cell repertoires in COVID-19. Study information: Donors in the United States, Italy and Spain gave samples during acute or convalescent COVID-19. T cells, B-cell-depleted T cells, or PBMCs provided the cDNA or gDNA that served as material.

Germline CDR1 is SGHDT and CDR2 is YYEEEE. There are 16 residues in the CDR3. Trimming removed 3 bases from V and 4 bases from J, with 19 bases in between. Per the original methods: Estimated nucleated cell counts came from reference gene primer amplification. The repertoire was sequenced with immunoSEQ multiplex PCR; TCRdb's copy has only in-frame clones and lacks some. That table furnishes V, J and clone size, whereas the DNA furnished D and trimming. The sample contains 200,000 to 300,000 clones, about 79% of which appear only once. This TCR derives from a woman older than 75 with acute or convalescent COVID-19. The chain recombines TRBV5-6 with TRBJ1-1, with D possibly TRBD1 on 6 matching bases. The specimen was peripheral blood. The CDR3 spells CASSSDAGQGITEAFF. CDR3 coding DNA: TGTGCCAGCAGCTCGGACGCAGGCCAGGGGATCACTGAAGCTTTCTTT.